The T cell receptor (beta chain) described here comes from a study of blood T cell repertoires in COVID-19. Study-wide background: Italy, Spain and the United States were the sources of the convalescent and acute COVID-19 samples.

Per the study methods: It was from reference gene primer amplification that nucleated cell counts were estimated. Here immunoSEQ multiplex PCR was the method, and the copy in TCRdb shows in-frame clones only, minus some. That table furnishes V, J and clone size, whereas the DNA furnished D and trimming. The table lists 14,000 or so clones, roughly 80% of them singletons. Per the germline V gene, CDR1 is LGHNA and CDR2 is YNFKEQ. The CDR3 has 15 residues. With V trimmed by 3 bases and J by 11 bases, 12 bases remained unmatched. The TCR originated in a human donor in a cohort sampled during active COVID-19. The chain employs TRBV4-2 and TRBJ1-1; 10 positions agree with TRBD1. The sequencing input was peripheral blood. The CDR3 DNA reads TGTGCCAGCAGCCACCGCGGACAGGGGGTATCGAATGCTTTCTTT. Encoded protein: CASSHRGQGVSNAFF.